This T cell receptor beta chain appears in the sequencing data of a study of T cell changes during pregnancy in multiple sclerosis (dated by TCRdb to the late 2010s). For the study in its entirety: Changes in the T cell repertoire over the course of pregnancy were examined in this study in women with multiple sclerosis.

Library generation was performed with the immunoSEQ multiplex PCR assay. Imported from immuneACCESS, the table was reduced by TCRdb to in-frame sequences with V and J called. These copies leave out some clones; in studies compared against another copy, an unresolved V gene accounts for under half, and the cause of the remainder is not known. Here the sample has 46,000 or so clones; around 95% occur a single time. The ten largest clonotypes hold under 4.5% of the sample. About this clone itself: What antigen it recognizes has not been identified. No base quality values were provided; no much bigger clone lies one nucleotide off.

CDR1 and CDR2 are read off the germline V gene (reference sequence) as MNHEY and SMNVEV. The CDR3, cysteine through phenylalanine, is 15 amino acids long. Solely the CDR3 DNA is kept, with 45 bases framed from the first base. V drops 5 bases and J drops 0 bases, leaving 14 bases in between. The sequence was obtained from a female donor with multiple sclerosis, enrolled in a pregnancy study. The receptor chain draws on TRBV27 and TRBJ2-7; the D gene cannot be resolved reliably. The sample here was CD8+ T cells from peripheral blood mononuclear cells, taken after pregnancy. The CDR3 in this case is CASSLTIQSSYEQYF. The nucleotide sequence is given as TGTGCCAGCAGTCTTACAATACAGAGCTCCTACGAGCAGTACTTC.